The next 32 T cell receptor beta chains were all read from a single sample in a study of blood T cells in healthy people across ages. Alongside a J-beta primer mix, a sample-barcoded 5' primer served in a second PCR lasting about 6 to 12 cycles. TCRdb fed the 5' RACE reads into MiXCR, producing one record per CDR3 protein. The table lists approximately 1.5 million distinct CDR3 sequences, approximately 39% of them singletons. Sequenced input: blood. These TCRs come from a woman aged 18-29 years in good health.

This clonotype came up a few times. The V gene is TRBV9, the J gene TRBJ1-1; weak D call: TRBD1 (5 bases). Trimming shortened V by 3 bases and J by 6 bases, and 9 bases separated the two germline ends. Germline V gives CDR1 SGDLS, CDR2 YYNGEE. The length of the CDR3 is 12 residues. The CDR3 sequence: CASSARDSEAFF. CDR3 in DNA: TGTGCCAGCAGCGCGCGGGACTCTGAAGCTTTCTTT.

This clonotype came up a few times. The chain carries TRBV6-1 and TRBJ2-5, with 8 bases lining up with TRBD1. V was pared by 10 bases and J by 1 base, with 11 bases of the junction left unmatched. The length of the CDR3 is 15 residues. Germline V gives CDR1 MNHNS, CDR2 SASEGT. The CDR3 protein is CATNGQGALQETQYF. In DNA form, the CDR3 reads TGTGCCACAAATGGACAGGGAGCCCTCCAAGAGACCCAGTACTTC.

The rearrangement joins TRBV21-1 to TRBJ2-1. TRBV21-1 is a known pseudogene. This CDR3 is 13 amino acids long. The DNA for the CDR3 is TGTGCCAGCAGCAAAGATGTACGTAGTGAGCAGTTCTTC. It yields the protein CASSKDVRSEQFF.

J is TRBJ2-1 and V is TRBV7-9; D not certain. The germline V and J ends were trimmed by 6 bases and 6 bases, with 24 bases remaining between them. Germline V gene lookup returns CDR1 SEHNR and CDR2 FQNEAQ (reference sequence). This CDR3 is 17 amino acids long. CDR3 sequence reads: CASRSSPSRQATNEQFF. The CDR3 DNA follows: TGTGCCAGCAGGTCTTCCCCTTCTAGACAAGCTACCAATGAGCAGTTCTTC.

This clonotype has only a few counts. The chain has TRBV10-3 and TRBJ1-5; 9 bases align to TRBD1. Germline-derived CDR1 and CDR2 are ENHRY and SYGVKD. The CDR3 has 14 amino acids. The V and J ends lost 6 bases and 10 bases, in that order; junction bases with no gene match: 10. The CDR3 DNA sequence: TGTGCCATCAGAGACAGGGGGGAGAACGGACCCCAGCATTTT. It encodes CAIRDRGENGPQHF.

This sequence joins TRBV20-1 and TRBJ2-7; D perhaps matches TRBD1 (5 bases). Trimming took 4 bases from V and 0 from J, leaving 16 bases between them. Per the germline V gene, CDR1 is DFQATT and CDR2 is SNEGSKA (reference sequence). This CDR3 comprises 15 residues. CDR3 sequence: CSAKGRTVPSYEQYF. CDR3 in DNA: TGCAGTGCTAAGGGGCGGACCGTTCCCTCCTACGAGCAGTACTTC.

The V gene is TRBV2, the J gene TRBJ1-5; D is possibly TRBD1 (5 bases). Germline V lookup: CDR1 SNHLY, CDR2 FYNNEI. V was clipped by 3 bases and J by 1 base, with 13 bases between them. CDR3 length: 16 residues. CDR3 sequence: CASSDQGKLSNQPQHF. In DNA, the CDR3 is TGTGCCAGCAGTGATCAGGGAAAGTTGAGCAATCAGCCCCAGCATTTT.

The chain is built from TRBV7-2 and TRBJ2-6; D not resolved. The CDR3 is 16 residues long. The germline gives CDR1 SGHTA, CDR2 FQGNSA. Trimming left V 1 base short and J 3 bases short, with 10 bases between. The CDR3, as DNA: TGTGCCAGCAGCTTAGGCCGGGTGCGTGGGGCCAACGTCCTGACTTTC. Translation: CASSLGRVRGANVLTF.

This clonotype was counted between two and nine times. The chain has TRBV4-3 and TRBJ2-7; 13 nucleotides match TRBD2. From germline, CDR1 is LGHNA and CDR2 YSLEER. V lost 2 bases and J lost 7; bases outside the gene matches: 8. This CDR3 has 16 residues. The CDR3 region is CASSQTTSGGHVEQYF. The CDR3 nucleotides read TGCGCCAGCAGCCAAACGACTAGCGGGGGGCACGTGGAGCAGTACTTC.

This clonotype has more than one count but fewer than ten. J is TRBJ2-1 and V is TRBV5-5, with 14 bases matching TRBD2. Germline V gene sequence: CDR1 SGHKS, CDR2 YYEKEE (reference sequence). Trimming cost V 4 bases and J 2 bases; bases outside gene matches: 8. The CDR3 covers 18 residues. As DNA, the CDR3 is TGTGCCAGCAGCCGGGGACTAGCGGGAGCGTACCCCTACAATGAGCAGTTCTTC. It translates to CASSRGLAGAYPYNEQFF.

The CDR3 bases are TGTGCCAGCAGCCCCATGGGACAGGGGGCTCGCTTTGGCTACACCTTC. Protein product: CASSPMGQGARFGYTF. This chain links TRBV4-2 with TRBJ1-2, with 12 bases identical to TRBD1. Trimming at V came to 4 bases and at J to 7 bases, leaving 10 bases not matched to a gene. CDR3 size: 16 residues. Per germline, CDR1 LGHNA and CDR2 YNFKEQ.

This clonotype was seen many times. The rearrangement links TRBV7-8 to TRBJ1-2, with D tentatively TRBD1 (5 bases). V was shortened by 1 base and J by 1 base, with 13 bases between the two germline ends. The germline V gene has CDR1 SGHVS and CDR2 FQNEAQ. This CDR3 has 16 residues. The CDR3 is CASSLGGPIFNYGYTF. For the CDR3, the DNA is TGTGCCAGCAGCTTAGGGGGACCAATATTTAACTATGGCTACACCTTC.

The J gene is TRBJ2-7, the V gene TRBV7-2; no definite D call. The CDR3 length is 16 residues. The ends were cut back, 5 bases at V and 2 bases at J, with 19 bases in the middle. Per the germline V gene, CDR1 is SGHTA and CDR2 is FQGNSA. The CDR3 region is CASSRTEGSPTYEQYF. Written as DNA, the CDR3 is TGTGCCAGCAGCCGTACTGAAGGTTCGCCAACCTACGAGCAGTACTTC.

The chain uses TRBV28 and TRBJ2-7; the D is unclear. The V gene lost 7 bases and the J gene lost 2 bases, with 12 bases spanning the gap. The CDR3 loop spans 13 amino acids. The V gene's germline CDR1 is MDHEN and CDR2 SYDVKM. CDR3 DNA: TGTGCCAGCAACCTGACACCGGCCTACGAGCAGTACTTC. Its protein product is CASNLTPAYEQYF.

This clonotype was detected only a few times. Here the CDR3 reads CASTKGGRYYTEAFF. In DNA, the CDR3 is TGTGCCAGCACGAAGGGGGGCAGATATTACACTGAAGCTTTCTTT. The V call is TRBV6-5, the J call TRBJ1-1; perhaps TRBD1 as D (6 bases). Trimming took 7 bases from V and 3 from J, leaving 18 bases between them. From germline, CDR1 is MNHEY and CDR2 SVGAGI. CDR3 length: 15 amino acids.

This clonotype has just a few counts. This chain's CDR3 is CSARGATGGRDTQYF. The CDR3 DNA sequence: TGCAGTGCTAGAGGAGCAACGGGGGGGCGAGATACGCAGTATTTT. The rearrangement uses TRBV20-1 and TRBJ2-3, with 8 positions matching TRBD2. The V segment lost 1 base and the J segment 5 bases; nucleotides outside the gene matches: 8. Germline V gives CDR1 DFQATT, CDR2 SNEGSKA (reference sequence). The CDR3 spans 15 residues.

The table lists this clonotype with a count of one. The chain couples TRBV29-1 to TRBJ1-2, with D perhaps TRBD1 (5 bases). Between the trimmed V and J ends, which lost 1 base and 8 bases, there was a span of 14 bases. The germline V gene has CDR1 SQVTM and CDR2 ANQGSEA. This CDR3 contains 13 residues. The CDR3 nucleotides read TGCAGCGTTGAAGGCAGGGAAGGAGAAGGCTACACCTTC. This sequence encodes CSVEGREGEGYTF. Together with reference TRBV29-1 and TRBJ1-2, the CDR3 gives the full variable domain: SAVISQKPSRDICQRGTSLTIQCQVDSQVTMMFWYRQQPGQSLTLIATANQGSEATYESGFVIDKFPISRPNLTFSTLTVSNMSPEDSSIYLCSVEGREGEGYTFGSGTRLTVV.

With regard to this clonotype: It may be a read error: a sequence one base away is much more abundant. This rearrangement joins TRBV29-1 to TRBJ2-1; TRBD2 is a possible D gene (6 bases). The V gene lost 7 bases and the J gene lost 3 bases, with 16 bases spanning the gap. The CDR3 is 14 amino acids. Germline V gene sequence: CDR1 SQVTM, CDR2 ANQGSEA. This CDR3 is CSAALARVYNEQFF. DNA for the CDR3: TGCAGCGCCGCCCTAGCGCGAGTCTACAATGAGCAGTTCTTC.

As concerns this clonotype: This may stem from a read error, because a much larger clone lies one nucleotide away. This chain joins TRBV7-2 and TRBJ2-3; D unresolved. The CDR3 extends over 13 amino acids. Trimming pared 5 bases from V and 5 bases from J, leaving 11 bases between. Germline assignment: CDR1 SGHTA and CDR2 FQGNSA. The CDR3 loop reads CASSVAGEDTQYF. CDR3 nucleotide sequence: TGTGCCAGCAGCGTGGCCGGAGAAGATACGCAGTATTTT. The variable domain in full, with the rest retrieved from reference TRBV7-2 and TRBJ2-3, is GAGVSQSPSNKVTEKGKDVELRCDPISGHTALYWYRQSLGQGLEFLIYFQGNSAPDKSGLPSDRFSAERTGGSVSTLTIQRTQQEDSAVYLCASSVAGEDTQYFGPGTRLTVL.

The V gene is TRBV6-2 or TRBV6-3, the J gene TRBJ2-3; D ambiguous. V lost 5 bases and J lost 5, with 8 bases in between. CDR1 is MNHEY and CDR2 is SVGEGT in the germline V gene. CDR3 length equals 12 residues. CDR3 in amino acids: CASSERRDTQYF. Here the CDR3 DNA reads TGTGCCAGCAGTGAACGAAGAGATACGCAGTATTTT.

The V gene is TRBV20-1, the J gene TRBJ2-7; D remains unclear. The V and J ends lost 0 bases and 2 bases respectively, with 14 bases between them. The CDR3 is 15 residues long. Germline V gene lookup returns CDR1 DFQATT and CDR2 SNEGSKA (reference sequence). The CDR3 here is CSARDQRVGTYEQYF. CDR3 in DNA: TGCAGTGCTAGAGATCAAAGGGTAGGGACCTACGAGCAGTACTTC.

In DNA form, the CDR3 reads TGTGCCAGGAACAGGGGGTTTCAACGAGAGACCCAGTACTTC. It translates to CARNRGFQRETQYF. The rearrangement joins TRBV2 to TRBJ2-5, with TRBD1 matching over 8 bases. V trimming: 9 bases; J trimming: 4 bases; junction bases outside the gene matches: 10. This CDR3 has 14 residues. CDR1 and CDR2 (germline): SNHLY, FYNNEI.

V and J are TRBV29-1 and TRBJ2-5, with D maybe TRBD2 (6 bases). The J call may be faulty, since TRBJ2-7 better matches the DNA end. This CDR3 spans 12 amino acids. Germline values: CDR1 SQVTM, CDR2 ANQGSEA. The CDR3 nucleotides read TGCAGCGTTGAGGAGGGAACCCACGAGCAGTACTTC. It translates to CSVEEGTHEQYF.

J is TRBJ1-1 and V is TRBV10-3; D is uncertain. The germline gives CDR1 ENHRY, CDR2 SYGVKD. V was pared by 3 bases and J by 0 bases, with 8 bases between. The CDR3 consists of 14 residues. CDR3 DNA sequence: TGTGCCATCAGTGAAAGTCCCTTGAACACTGAAGCTTTCTTT. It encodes CAISESPLNTEAFF.

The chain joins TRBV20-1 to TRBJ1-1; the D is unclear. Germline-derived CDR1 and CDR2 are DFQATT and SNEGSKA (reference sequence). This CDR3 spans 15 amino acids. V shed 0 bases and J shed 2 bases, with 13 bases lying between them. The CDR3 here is CSARDQPGGNTEAFF. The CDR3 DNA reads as TGCAGTGCTAGAGATCAGCCGGGTGGAAACACTGAAGCTTTCTTT.

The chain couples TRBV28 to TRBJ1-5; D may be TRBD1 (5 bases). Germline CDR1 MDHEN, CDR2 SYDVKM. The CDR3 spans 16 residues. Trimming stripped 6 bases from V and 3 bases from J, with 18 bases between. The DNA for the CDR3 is TGTGCCAGCAGCTCGGGGTCAGCAGGGATCAATCAGCCCCAGCATTTT. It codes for CASSSGSAGINQPQHF.

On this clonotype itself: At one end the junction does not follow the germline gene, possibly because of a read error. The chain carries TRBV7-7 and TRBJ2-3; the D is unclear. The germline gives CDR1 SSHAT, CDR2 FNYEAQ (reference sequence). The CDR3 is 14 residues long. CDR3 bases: TGTGCCAGCAGCTTAGGCGTGGCAACAGATACGCGGTATTTT. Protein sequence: CASSLGVATDTRYF.

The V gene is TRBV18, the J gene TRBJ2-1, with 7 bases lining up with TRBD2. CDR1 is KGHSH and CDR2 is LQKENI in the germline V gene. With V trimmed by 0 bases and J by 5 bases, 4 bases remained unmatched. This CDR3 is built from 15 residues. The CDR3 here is CASSPPLAANNEQFF. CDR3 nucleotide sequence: TGTGCCAGCTCACCACCCCTAGCGGCAAACAATGAGCAGTTCTTC.

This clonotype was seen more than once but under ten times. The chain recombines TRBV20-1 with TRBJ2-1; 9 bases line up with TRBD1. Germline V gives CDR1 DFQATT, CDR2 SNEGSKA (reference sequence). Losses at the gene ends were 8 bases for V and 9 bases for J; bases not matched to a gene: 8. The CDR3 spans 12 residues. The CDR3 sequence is CSTGGQGSEQFF. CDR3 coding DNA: TGCAGTACGGGGGGACAGGGAAGTGAGCAGTTCTTC.

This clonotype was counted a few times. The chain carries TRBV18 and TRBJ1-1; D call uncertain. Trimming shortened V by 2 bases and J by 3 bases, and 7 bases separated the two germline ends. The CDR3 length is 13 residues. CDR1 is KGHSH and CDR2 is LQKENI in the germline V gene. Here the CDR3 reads CASSPVVDTEAFF. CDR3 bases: TGTGCCAGCTCACCAGTCGTAGACACTGAAGCTTTCTTT.

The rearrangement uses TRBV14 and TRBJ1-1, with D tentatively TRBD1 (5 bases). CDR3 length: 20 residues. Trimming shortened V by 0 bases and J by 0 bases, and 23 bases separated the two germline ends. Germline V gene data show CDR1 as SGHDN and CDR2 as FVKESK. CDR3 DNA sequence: TGTGCCAGCAGCCAAGATAGGATAAGCGAGGGTTGGGGGATGAACACTGAAGCTTTCTTT. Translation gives CASSQDRISEGWGMNTEAFF.

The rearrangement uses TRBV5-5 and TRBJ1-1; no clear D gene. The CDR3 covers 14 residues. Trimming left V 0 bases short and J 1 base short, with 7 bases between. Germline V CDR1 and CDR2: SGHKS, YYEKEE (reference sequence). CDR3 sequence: CASSLGYANTEAFF. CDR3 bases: TGTGCCAGCAGCTTGGGATATGCGAACACTGAAGCTTTCTTT.